This entry concerns a single TCR beta chain. CDR1 and CDR2 (germline): SGHRS, YFSETQ. Trimming stripped 5 bases from V and 4 bases from J, with 9 bases between. CDR3 length: 13 amino acids. The record originates from a study of control samples from healthy donors and cancer patients. Profiling relied on immunoSEQ multiplex PCR, and the TCRdb table lists in-frame clones only, not all of them. Of over 150,000 clones listed, roughly 91% are singletons. The sequence came from a man between 18 and 35 years old in good health. Specimen: blood. J is TRBJ1-4 and V is TRBV5-1; D is undetermined. In nucleotides, the CDR3 is TGCGCCAGCAGGCCAGGACTTAATGAAAAACTGTTTTTT. Translating it yields CASRPGLNEKLFF.